What follows are 16 T cell receptor beta chains derived from one specimen sequenced in a study of blood T cell repertoires in COVID-19. TCRdb's copy holds only in-frame clones and misses some; the assay was immunoSEQ multiplex PCR. This sample has under 250,000 clones, with about 86% found just once. Sequenced sample: peripheral blood. Receptors originate from a man in his forties or fifties with active or convalescent COVID-19.

This clone has only one observation. CDR3 residues: CASSSWDRGDLSYEQYF. Here the CDR3 DNA reads TGTGCCAGCAGCTCGTGGGACAGGGGGGATTTGTCCTACGAGCAGTACTTC. This chain links TRBV7-2 with TRBJ2-7; 11 positions match TRBD1. Germline V gene data show CDR1 as SGHTA and CDR2 as FQGNSA. This CDR3 is 17 amino acids long. V trimming: 4 bases; J trimming: 1 base; junction bases outside the gene matches: 9.

The chain recombines TRBV7-6 with TRBJ2-2; 9 bases are shared with TRBD2. Germline values: CDR1 SGHVS, CDR2 FNYEAQ. The CDR3 has 15 amino acids. Unmatched junction bases numbered 4, after V lost 5 bases and J lost 3 bases. In DNA form, the CDR3 reads TGTGCCAGCAGCCCCCGCGGGGGGGACACCGGGGAGCTGTTTTTT. Translating gives CASSPRGGDTGELFF.

Only one count was recorded for this clone. The J gene is TRBJ2-1, the V gene TRBV18; no reliable D call. The CDR3 runs to 12 residues. The germline V and J ends were trimmed by 0 bases and 7 bases, with 4 bases remaining between them. Germline loops: CDR1 KGHSH, CDR2 LQKENI. CDR3: CASSPPLNEQFF. The CDR3 nucleotides read TGTGCCAGCTCACCACCCCTGAATGAGCAGTTCTTC.

The V call is TRBV28, the J call TRBJ1-2; D ambiguous. The CDR3 extends over 12 amino acids. The ends were cut back, 9 bases at V and 2 bases at J, with 10 bases in the middle. CDR1 is MDHEN and CDR2 is SYDVKM in the germline V gene. CDR3 sequence reads: CASWATNYGYTF. CDR3 nucleotides: TGTGCCAGTTGGGCTACCAACTATGGCTACACCTTC.

The chain recombines TRBV7-2 with TRBJ2-3; TRBD1 aligns across 9 bases. The CDR3 consists of 15 residues. V lost 5 bases, J lost 6 bases, and 9 bases stayed unmatched. The germline CDR1 and CDR2 sequences are SGHTA and FQGNSA. The CDR3 DNA sequence: TGTGCCAGCAGCCCAGGACAGGGGACATACGATACGCAGTATTTT. This gives the protein CASSPGQGTYDTQYF.

The chain recombines TRBV3-1 (or the pseudogene TRBV3-2) with TRBJ1-2; D is unclear. The germline CDR1 and CDR2 sequences are LGHDT and YNNKEL (reference sequence). This CDR3 comprises 14 residues. Trimming shortened V by 3 bases and J by 4 bases, and 12 bases separated the two germline ends. The CDR3 loop is CASSHPKAAYGYTF. The CDR3, as DNA: TGTGCCAGCAGCCATCCCAAGGCGGCCTATGGCTACACCTTC.

The V gene is TRBV2, the J gene TRBJ2-7; D is unresolved. The germline CDR1 and CDR2 sequences are SNHLY and FYNNEI. This CDR3 is 17 amino acids long. Trimming removed 8 bases from V and 1 base from J, with 24 bases in between. CDR3 coding DNA: TGTGCCAGCCAAAGTGATCCCTCAGGTTTCTTATCCTACGAGCAGTACTTC. It specifies CASQSDPSGFLSYEQYF.

The chain uses TRBV7-2 and TRBJ2-7; 13 nucleotides match TRBD2. V shed 4 bases, J shed 6 bases, and the junction held 9 bases outside the gene matches. The CDR3 covers 16 residues. Germline CDR1 reads SGHTA; CDR2 reads FQGNSA. The CDR3 coding sequence is TGTGCCAGCAGCTCGAAAACAGGACTAGCGGGAGCCGAGCAGTACTTC. The encoded protein is CASSSKTGLAGAEQYF. Full variable domain (missing parts from reference TRBV7-2 and TRBJ2-7): GAGVSQSPSNKVTEKGKDVELRCDPISGHTALYWYRQSLGQGLEFLIYFQGNSAPDKSGLPSDRFSAERTGGSVSTLTIQRTQQEDSAVYLCASSSKTGLAGAEQYFGPGTRLTVT.

The chain is built from TRBV25-1 and TRBJ1-2, with D perhaps matching TRBD1 (6 bases). The length of the CDR3 is 12 residues. Germline V CDR1 and CDR2: MGHDK, SYGVNS. Trimming cost V 5 bases and J 8 bases, with 12 bases left between them. CDR3: CASSPRGGGYTF. DNA for the CDR3: TGTGCCAGCAGTCCCAGGGGCGGAGGCTACACCTTC.

V is TRBV7-8 and J is TRBJ2-1, with 11 bases identical to TRBD1. Trimming removed 5 bases from V and 6 bases from J; junction bases left unmatched: 9. Looked up from germline, CDR1 is SGHVS and CDR2 is FQNEAQ. This CDR3 spans 16 amino acids. The CDR3 nucleotides read TGTGCCAGCAGCCCACGTCCCGGGACAGGGGGCAATGAGCAGTTCTTC. Encoded protein: CASSPRPGTGGNEQFF. Supplemented by reference TRBV7-8 and TRBJ2-1, the full variable domain reads GAGVSQSPRYKVAKRGQDVALRCDPISGHVSLFWYQQALGQGPEFLTYFQNEAQLDKSGLPSDRFFAERPEGSVSTLKIQRTQQEDSAVYLCASSPRPGTGGNEQFFGPGTRLTVL.

The gene calls are TRBV13 and TRBJ1-3; TRBD1 matches at 8 bases. CDR1 PRHDT and CDR2 FYEKMQ come from the germline V gene (reference sequence). V was clipped by 10 bases and J by 5 bases; unmatched bases: 13. The CDR3 runs to 15 residues. CDR3 amino acids: CATTRTGPYRNTIYF. Here the CDR3 DNA reads TGTGCCACTACGAGGACAGGGCCCTATAGAAACACCATATATTTT.

This clone was seen once. The chain employs TRBV30 and TRBJ1-6, with D perhaps TRBD1 (6 bases). Per germline, CDR1 GTSNPN and CDR2 SVGIG (reference sequence). Trimming took 3 bases from V and 8 from J, leaving 11 bases between them. This CDR3 is built from 13 residues. CDR3 nucleotide sequence: TGTGCCTGGAGGGGGGCAACTGATTCACCCCTCCACTTT. Protein: CAWRGATDSPLHF.

The chain recombines TRBV5-1 with TRBJ1-1; 8 bases align to TRBD1. With V trimmed by 0 bases and J by 0 bases, 4 bases remained unmatched. CDR1 is SGHRS, CDR2 YFSETQ, per germline. This CDR3 is 16 amino acids long. Here the CDR3 DNA reads TGCGCCAGCAGCTTGGAGGGACAGGCCATGAACACTGAAGCTTTCTTT. This gives the protein CASSLEGQAMNTEAFF.

This clone appeared a few times. The V and J genes are TRBV5-1 and TRBJ2-2; TRBD1 aligns across 8 bases. Germline V CDR1 and CDR2: SGHRS, YFSETQ. The CDR3 is 14 amino acids. J lost 6 bases, V lost 4 bases, and 5 bases had no gene match. CDR3 sequence reads: CASSGRQGSGELFF. The CDR3 DNA is TGCGCCAGCAGCGGCCGACAGGGGTCCGGGGAGCTGTTTTTT.

This clone was seen only a few times. V usage is TRBV19 and J usage is TRBJ1-5; D is possibly TRBD1 (5 bases). The V end was cut by 9 bases, the J end by 3 bases, with 9 bases between. The CDR3 is 12 amino acids. The germline gives CDR1 LNHDA, CDR2 SQIVND (reference sequence). As DNA, the CDR3 is TGTGCCAGCGGACACCTCAATCAGCCCCAGCATTTT. Its translation is CASGHLNQPQHF. Full variable domain (remainder filled in from reference TRBV19 and TRBJ1-5): DGGITQSPKYLFRKEGQNVTLSCEQNLNHDAMYWYRQDPGQGLRLIYYSQIVNDFQKGDIAEGYSVSREKKESFPLTVTSAQKNPTAFYLCASGHLNQPQHFGDGTRLSIL.

J is TRBJ2-5 and V is TRBV11-3; perhaps TRBD2 as D (5 bases). Germline V lookup: CDR1 SGHNT, CDR2 YENEEA. CDR3 length: 13 amino acids. Trimming left V 6 bases short and J 3 bases short, with 11 bases between. DNA of the CDR3: TGTGCCAGCAGATCCCGGGGTAAAGAGACCCAGTACTTC. Its translation is CASRSRGKETQYF.